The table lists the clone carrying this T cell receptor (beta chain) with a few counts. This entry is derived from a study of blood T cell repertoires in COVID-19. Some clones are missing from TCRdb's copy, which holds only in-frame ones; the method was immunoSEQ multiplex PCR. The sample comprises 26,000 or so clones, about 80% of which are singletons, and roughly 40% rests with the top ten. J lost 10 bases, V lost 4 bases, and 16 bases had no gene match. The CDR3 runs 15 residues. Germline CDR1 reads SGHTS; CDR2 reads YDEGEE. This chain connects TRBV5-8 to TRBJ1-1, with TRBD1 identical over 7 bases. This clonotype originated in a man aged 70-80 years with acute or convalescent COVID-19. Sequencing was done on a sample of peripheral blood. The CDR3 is CASSGLGKQGRRAFF. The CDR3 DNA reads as TGTGCCAGCAGCGGATTGGGGAAACAGGGGCGGCGAGCTTTCTTT.